This TCR beta chain was observed in a study of T cells in Graves' hyperthyroidism and ophthalmopathy. The CDR3 regions of TCR beta were amplified from RNA transcripts. The HTBI primer set served for first-round RT-PCR of the TCR CDR3. MiXCR, applied by TCRdb to the multiplex PCR reads, yields one record per CDR3 protein. Among some 620,000 distinct CDR3 sequences listed, 16% were seen once. Germline CDR1 reads SGDLS; CDR2 reads YYNGEE. CDR3 length: 17 amino acids. The V gene lost 3 bases and the J gene lost 0 bases, with 16 bases spanning the gap. The V gene is TRBV9, the J gene TRBJ1-3; possibly TRBD1 for D (6 bases). The sequencing sample was made of blood. This receptor was obtained from a woman in her 30s with Graves' hyperthyroidism. The CDR3 loop reads CASSAEQGPISGNTIYF. In DNA, the CDR3 is TGTGCCAGCAGCGCCGAACAGGGCCCCATCTCTGGAAACACCATATATTTT.